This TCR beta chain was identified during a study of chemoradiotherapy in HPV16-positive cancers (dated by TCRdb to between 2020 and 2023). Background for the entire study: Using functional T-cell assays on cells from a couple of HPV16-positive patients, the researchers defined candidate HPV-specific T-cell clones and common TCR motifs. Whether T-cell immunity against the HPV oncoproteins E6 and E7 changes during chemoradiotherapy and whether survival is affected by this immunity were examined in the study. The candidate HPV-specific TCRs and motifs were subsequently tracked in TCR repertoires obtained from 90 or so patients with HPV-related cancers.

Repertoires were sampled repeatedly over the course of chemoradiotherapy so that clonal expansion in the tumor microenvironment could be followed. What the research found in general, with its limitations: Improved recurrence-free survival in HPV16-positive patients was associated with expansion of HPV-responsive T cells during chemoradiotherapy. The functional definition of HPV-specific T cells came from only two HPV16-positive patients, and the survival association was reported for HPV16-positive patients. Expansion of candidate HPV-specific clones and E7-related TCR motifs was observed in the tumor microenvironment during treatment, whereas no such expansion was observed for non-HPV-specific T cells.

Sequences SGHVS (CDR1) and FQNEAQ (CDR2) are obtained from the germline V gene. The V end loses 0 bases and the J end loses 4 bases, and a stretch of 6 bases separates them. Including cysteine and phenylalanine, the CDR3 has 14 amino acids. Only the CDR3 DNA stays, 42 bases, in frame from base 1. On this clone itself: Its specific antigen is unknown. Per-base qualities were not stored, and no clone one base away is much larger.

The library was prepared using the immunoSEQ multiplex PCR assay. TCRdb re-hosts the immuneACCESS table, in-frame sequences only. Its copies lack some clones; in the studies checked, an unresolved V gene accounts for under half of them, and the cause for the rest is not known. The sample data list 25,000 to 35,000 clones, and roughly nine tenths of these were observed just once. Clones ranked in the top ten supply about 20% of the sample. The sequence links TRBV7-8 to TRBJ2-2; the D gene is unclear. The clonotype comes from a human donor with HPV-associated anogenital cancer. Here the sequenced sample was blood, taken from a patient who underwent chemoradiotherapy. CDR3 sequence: CASSLAGRTGELFF. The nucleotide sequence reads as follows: TGTGCCAGCAGCTTAGCAGGCCGCACCGGGGAGCTGTTTTTT. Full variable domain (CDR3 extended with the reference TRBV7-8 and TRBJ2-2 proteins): GAGVSQSPRYKVAKRGQDVALRCDPISGHVSLFWYQQALGQGPEFLTYFQNEAQLDKSGLPSDRFFAERPEGSVSTLKIQRTQQEDSAVYLCASSLAGRTGELFFGEGSRLTVL.